The 20 T cell receptor beta chains in this list originate from one sample, sequenced in a study of cytomegalovirus exposure and HLA in healthy donors. 60 Vbeta and 13 Jbeta primers were used in PCR. Here immunoSEQ multiplex PCR was the method, and the copy in TCRdb shows in-frame clones only, minus some. The data include about 150,000 clones; the top ten clones carry 1.5% to 2%. Sequencing was performed on PBMCs. These receptors were collected from a woman in her fifties or sixties in good health and CMV-seronegative.

This sequence joins TRBV10-3 and TRBJ1-1; 10 positions agree with TRBD1. The CDR3 consists of 14 residues. Germline values: CDR1 ENHRY, CDR2 SYGVKD. V lost 6 bases, J lost 1 base, and 2 bases stayed unmatched. The CDR3 bases are TGTGCCATCAGGGGACAGGGGCCGAACACTGAAGCTTTCTTT. It is translated as CAIRGQGPNTEAFF.

The V call is TRBV7-9, the J call TRBJ1-4; D possibly corresponds to TRBD1 (6 bases). V was pared by 4 bases and J by 1 base, with 16 bases between. The length of the CDR3 is 17 residues. CDR1 is SEHNR, CDR2 FQNEAQ, per germline (reference sequence). CDR3 region: CASSSHPTGGTNEKLFF. In nucleotides, the CDR3 is TGTGCCAGCAGCTCCCACCCGACAGGTGGAACTAATGAAAAACTGTTTTTT.

The V and J genes are TRBV15 and TRBJ2-2, with D perhaps matching TRBD1 (5 bases). This CDR3 spans 19 amino acids. Looked up from germline, CDR1 is LNHNV and CDR2 is YYDKDF (reference sequence). Between the trimmed V and J ends, which lost 0 bases and 4 bases, there was a span of 21 bases. The CDR3 protein is CATSRDLQGRVVSTGELFF. The CDR3, as DNA: TGTGCCACCAGCAGAGATCTGCAGGGAAGGGTTGTAAGCACCGGGGAGCTGTTTTTT.

The chain uses TRBV5-1 and TRBJ2-1, with a weak D call TRBD1 (6 bases). The CDR3 loop spans 20 amino acids. V lost 0 bases and J 4 bases, leaving 26 bases between the germline ends. Germline CDR1 SGHRS, CDR2 YFSETQ. Here the CDR3 reads CASSLGVLGHTSSFYNEQFF. For the CDR3, the DNA is TGCGCCAGCAGCTTGGGGGTCTTGGGACACACAAGTTCTTTTTACAATGAGCAGTTCTTC.

The V gene is TRBV6-1, the J gene TRBJ2-3, with a weak D call TRBD2 (6 bases). V lost 5 bases to trimming and J lost 0 bases, with 9 bases between them. Germline V gene data show CDR1 as MNHNS and CDR2 as SASEGT. CDR3 size: 14 residues. The CDR3 DNA is TGTGCCAGCAGTACTAGCCTGAGCACAGATACGCAGTATTTT. Its protein is CASSTSLSTDTQYF.

The chain combines TRBV5-1 with TRBJ1-3; D unresolved. This CDR3 has 17 amino acids. The germline V gene encodes CDR1 SGHRS and CDR2 YFSETQ. The V and J ends lost 0 bases and 0 bases respectively, with 13 bases between them. The CDR3 is CASSLAEGPSSGNTIYF. For the CDR3, the DNA is TGCGCCAGCAGCTTGGCTGAGGGCCCGAGCTCTGGAAACACCATATATTTT. The whole variable domain, remainder taken from reference TRBV5-1 and TRBJ1-3, is KAGVTQTPRYLIKTRGQQVTLSCSPISGHRSVSWYQQTPGQGLQFLFEYFSETQRNKGNFPGRFSGRQFSNSRSEMNVSTLELGDSALYLCASSLAEGPSSGNTIYFGEGSWLTVV.

The chain links TRBV4-2 to TRBJ1-6; D not certain. The CDR3 loop spans 16 amino acids. CDR1 and CDR2 (germline): LGHNA, YNFKEQ. V lost 4 bases and J 7 bases, leaving 17 bases between the germline ends. The CDR3 coding sequence is TGTGCCAGCAGCCCAACCCCCGGGGTTAGAAATTCACCCCTCCACTTT. Translation gives CASSPTPGVRNSPLHF.

V gene TRBV6-1 combines with J gene TRBJ1-2; D is possibly TRBD1 (5 bases). This CDR3 spans 14 amino acids. Trimming left V 3 bases short and J 1 base short, with 9 bases between. The germline V gene encodes CDR1 MNHNS and CDR2 SASEGT. CDR3: CASSEGGYNYGYTF. As DNA, the CDR3 is TGTGCCAGCAGTGAGGGGGGATATAACTATGGCTACACCTTC.

V and J are TRBV4-2 and TRBJ2-5, with 7 positions matching TRBD2. The J call could be wrong; TRBJ2-7 is a better fit for the DNA end. The CDR3 has 15 amino acids. Germline V CDR1 and CDR2: LGHNA, YNFKEQ. The CDR3 coding sequence is TGTGCCAGCAGCCAAGGTAGTCTAGCGGTCTACGAGCAGTACTTC. This sequence encodes CASSQGSLAVYEQYF.

The chain joins TRBV6-6 to TRBJ2-5; D is possibly TRBD1 (5 bases). Trimming took off 0 bases at V and 7 bases at J, with 12 bases between the two ends. From germline, CDR1 is MNHNY and CDR2 SVGAGI (reference sequence). This CDR3 has 14 amino acids. This CDR3 is CASSYSVRTTTQYF. The CDR3 DNA reads TGTGCCAGCAGTTACTCAGTCAGGACAACGACCCAGTACTTC.

The V and J genes are TRBV6-5 and TRBJ2-7; D is uncertain. The CDR3 is made up of 15 amino acids. Trimming pared 8 bases from V and 2 bases from J, leaving 19 bases between. Germline V lookup: CDR1 MNHEY, CDR2 SVGAGI. CDR3 loop: CASSTRRSYTYEQYF. CDR3 DNA sequence: TGTGCCAGCTCAACGCGGAGAAGTTATACCTACGAGCAGTACTTC.

V usage is TRBV28 and J usage is TRBJ1-1, with D possibly TRBD1 on 5 matching bases. The CDR3 totals 15 residues. Germline assignment: CDR1 MDHEN and CDR2 SYDVKM. V lost 3 bases to trimming and J lost 5 bases, with 16 bases between them. For the CDR3, the DNA is TGTGCCAGCAGTTTCAGCAAAGGGGTTAGGACTGAAGCTTTCTTT. The encoded protein is CASSFSKGVRTEAFF.

The gene calls are TRBV30 and TRBJ2-3, with a possible D match to TRBD1 (5 bases). The CDR3 contains 13 residues. V was shortened by 1 base and J by 6 bases, with 11 bases between the two germline ends. Germline CDR1 is GTSNPN and CDR2 is SVGIG (reference sequence). CDR3 nucleotides: TGTGCCTGGAGTGAGGGGATTAGGGATACGCAGTATTTT. This gives the protein CAWSEGIRDTQYF.

The chain couples TRBV5-1 to TRBJ1-1, with a weak D call TRBD1 (5 bases). Per the germline V gene, CDR1 is SGHRS and CDR2 is YFSETQ. The V gene lost 7 bases and the J gene lost 3 bases, with 16 bases spanning the gap. This CDR3 contains 14 residues. Written as DNA, the CDR3 is TGCGCCAGCGGTCCGGGGGTGGGTTACACTGAAGCTTTCTTT. It codes for CASGPGVGYTEAFF.

This chain joins TRBV9 and TRBJ2-7; 8 bases are a match to TRBD2. The CDR3 covers 15 residues. Germline loops: CDR1 SGDLS, CDR2 YYNGEE. With 0 bases clipped from V and 2 bases from J, the junction kept 4 bases outside the gene matches. CDR3: CASSVGSSGAYEQYF. CDR3 DNA: TGTGCCAGCAGCGTAGGGAGTAGCGGGGCCTACGAGCAGTACTTC.

The rearrangement uses TRBV7-2 and TRBJ2-1; TRBD1 aligns across 7 bases. The germline V gene encodes CDR1 SGHTA and CDR2 FQGNSA. The V gene end was trimmed by 5 bases and the J gene end by 5 bases; junction bases not matched to a gene: 6. The CDR3 runs to 14 residues. CDR3 bases: TGTGCCAGCAGCCTCTCGACAGGGAACAATGAGCAGTTCTTC. Its protein is CASSLSTGNNEQFF.

In nucleotides, the CDR3 is TGCGCCAGCAGCGCCCTGACAGGGAACACCGGGGAGCTGTTTTTT. Translating gives CASSALTGNTGELFF. The chain carries TRBV5-1 and TRBJ2-2; perhaps TRBD1 as D (6 bases). The CDR3 extends over 15 amino acids. The germline CDR1 and CDR2 sequences are SGHRS and YFSETQ. Trimming took off 4 bases at V and 1 base at J, with 11 bases between the two ends.

The gene calls are TRBV10-3 and TRBJ1-5; the D is unclear. Trimming left V 0 bases short and J 5 bases short, with 2 bases between. The CDR3 runs to 12 residues. Germline V gives CDR1 ENHRY, CDR2 SYGVKD. This CDR3 reads CAISESDQPQHF. Here the CDR3 DNA reads TGTGCCATCAGTGAGTCCGATCAGCCCCAGCATTTT.

The chain recombines TRBV4-3 with TRBJ1-3; D unclear. V lost 1 base, J lost 2 bases, and 6 bases lay in between. This CDR3 has 14 residues. Germline CDR1 and CDR2: LGHNA and YSLEER. The DNA for the CDR3 is TGCGCCAGCAGCCAAGGGGAGGCTGGAAACACCATATATTTT. Amino acids: CASSQGEAGNTIYF.

V and J are TRBV27 and TRBJ2-5; possibly TRBD2 for D (6 bases). V shed 4 bases and J shed 5 bases, with 11 bases lying between them. Looked up from germline, CDR1 is MNHEY and CDR2 is SMNVEV (reference sequence). The CDR3 has 13 residues. The CDR3 spells CASSYREYETQYF. CDR3 bases: TGTGCCAGCAGTTACCGGGAGTATGAGACCCAGTACTTC.